The 14 T cell receptor beta chains in this list originate from one sample, sequenced in a study of shared clonotypes between healthy human individuals. Clones were read by immunoSEQ multiplex PCR, and TCRdb kept only the in-frame ones, dropping some. In the table there are over a million clones, around 74% of which are singletons. Sequencing was performed on memory CD4+ T cells sorted from blood. The subset denotes: CD45RA-negative fraction. These receptors were taken from a man aged 18 to 29 in good health.

The chain joins TRBV5-1 to TRBJ2-7; 7 nucleotides align to TRBD1. This CDR3 contains 13 residues. V lost 2 bases to trimming and J lost 6 bases; unmatched junction nucleotides: 5. Germline loops: CDR1 SGHRS, CDR2 YFSETQ. The CDR3 loop is CASSFIQGTEQYF. The DNA for the CDR3 is TGCGCCAGCAGCTTCATACAGGGGACCGAGCAGTACTTC.

The CDR3 DNA is TGTGCCAGCAACGCGGGGAGAGCAGAGACCCAGTACTTC. It yields the protein CASNAGRAETQYF. This chain joins TRBV6-5 and TRBJ2-5; a possible D gene is TRBD2 (6 bases). The CDR3 is made up of 13 amino acids. CDR1 is MNHEY and CDR2 is SVGAGI in the germline V gene. V dropped 7 bases and J dropped 4 bases, with 13 bases sitting between them.

This clone was counted a single time. The chain carries TRBV7-2 and TRBJ1-2; D gene ambiguous. V was pared by 3 bases and J by 0 bases, with 8 bases between. The CDR3 loop spans 14 amino acids. Looked up from germline, CDR1 is SGHTA and CDR2 is FQGNSA. Here the CDR3 DNA reads TGTGCCAGCAGCTTGCTAATGGCTAACTATGGCTACACCTTC. It specifies CASSLLMANYGYTF.

A single count supports this clone. V gene TRBV5-1 combines with J gene TRBJ2-7, with D tentatively TRBD1 or TRBD2 (6 bases each). CDR1 SGHRS and CDR2 YFSETQ come from the germline V gene. V was clipped by 0 bases and J by 4 bases, with 11 bases between them. The CDR3 totals 14 residues. The CDR3 DNA reads as TGCGCCAGCAGCTTGGTCAGGGGAGGATACGAGCAGTACTTC. It encodes CASSLVRGGYEQYF. Variable domain in full (rest from reference TRBV5-1 and TRBJ2-7): KAGVTQTPRYLIKTRGQQVTLSCSPISGHRSVSWYQQTPGQGLQFLFEYFSETQRNKGNFPGRFSGRQFSNSRSEMNVSTLELGDSALYLCASSLVRGGYEQYFGPGTRLTVT.

This clone was counted a single time. The chain joins TRBV27 to TRBJ1-2; D gene unclear. V was clipped by 6 bases and J by 4 bases, with 18 bases between them. Germline assignment: CDR1 MNHEY and CDR2 SMNVEV (reference sequence). CDR3 length: 15 residues. The CDR3 reads CASSRNTDTSYGYTF. The CDR3 DNA reads as TGTGCCAGCAGCCGGAATACTGACACCTCCTATGGCTACACCTTC.

This rearrangement joins TRBV2 to TRBJ2-5; the match to TRBD2 covers 8 bases. Germline V lookup: CDR1 SNHLY, CDR2 FYNNEI. V shed 6 bases, J shed 3 bases, and the junction held 3 bases outside the gene matches. The CDR3 sequence is 13 residues long. The CDR3 DNA follows: TGTGCCAGCAGGGGCGGGGGGAAAGAGACCCAGTACTTC. Its protein product is CASRGGGKETQYF.

This clone was recorded many times. Distinct nucleotide sequences in the sample also encode this CDR3. The chain links TRBV7-2 to TRBJ2-3; the D gene is possibly TRBD1 (6 bases). This CDR3 comprises 12 residues. Germline V CDR1 and CDR2: SGHTA, FQGNSA. V was shortened by 5 bases and J by 5 bases, with 8 bases between the two germline ends. The DNA of the CDR3 is TGTGCCAGCAGCCCACAGGGAGATACGCAGTATTTT. It yields the protein CASSPQGDTQYF.

This clone came up once. V is TRBV30 and J is TRBJ2-1; D might be TRBD2 (5 bases). Trimming pared 4 bases from V and 4 bases from J, leaving 14 bases between. The CDR3 loop spans 14 amino acids. Per germline, CDR1 GTSNPN and CDR2 SVGIG (reference sequence). The CDR3 coding sequence is TGTGCCTGGAAGGCGGGTCGAATTTACAATGAGCAGTTCTTC. Encoded protein: CAWKAGRIYNEQFF.

The V gene is TRBV5-5, the J gene TRBJ1-2, with 8 bases lining up with TRBD1. The ends lost 1 base at V and 1 base at J; junction bases unmatched: 3. The CDR3 spans 15 residues. Germline lookup yields CDR1 SGHKS and CDR2 YYEKEE (reference sequence). The CDR3: CASSLTGGLNYGYTF. The CDR3 DNA follows: TGTGCCAGCAGCTTGACAGGGGGACTTAACTATGGCTACACCTTC.

Ten or more counts support this clone. The J gene is TRBJ1-5, the V gene TRBV19, with TRBD1 identical over 7 bases. With V trimmed by 4 bases and J by 3 bases, 6 bases remained unmatched. Looked up from germline, CDR1 is LNHDA and CDR2 is SQIVND (reference sequence). The CDR3 consists of 15 residues. The chain's CDR3 is CASSKAGGYNQPQHF. CDR3 nucleotide sequence: TGTGCCAGTAGTAAGGCAGGGGGATACAATCAGCCCCAGCATTTT.

The chain couples TRBV19 to TRBJ1-1; weak D call: TRBD1 (5 bases). The V end lost 10 bases, the J end lost 4 bases, and 19 bases lay between the germline ends. CDR1 is LNHDA and CDR2 is SQIVND in the germline V gene (reference sequence). The CDR3 loop spans 14 amino acids. Here the CDR3 reads CATLSWGRGTEAFF. The CDR3 DNA is TGTGCCACCCTCTCGTGGGGACGTGGCACTGAAGCTTTCTTT.

This clone has more than one count but fewer than ten. The CDR3 region is CASSPASAGSYNEQFF. The CDR3 DNA reads TGTGCCAGCAGCCCCGCCTCAGCGGGGTCCTACAATGAGCAGTTCTTC. V gene TRBV28 combines with J gene TRBJ2-1; 7 nucleotides line up with TRBD2. From germline, CDR1 is MDHEN and CDR2 SYDVKM. V trimming: 6 bases; J trimming: 1 base; junction bases outside the gene matches: 9. The CDR3 runs 16 residues.

The chain couples TRBV7-2 to TRBJ2-5; 10 nucleotides line up with TRBD2. The J call may be wrong; the DNA end is better matched by TRBJ2-7. CDR1 SGHTA and CDR2 FQGNSA come from the germline V gene. CDR3 size: 17 residues. The CDR3 nucleotides read TGTGCCAGCAGCTTAGGGCTAGCGGGAGTCAAATCCTACGAGCAGTACTTC. This gives the protein CASSLGLAGVKSYEQYF.

The chain couples TRBV12-5 to TRBJ1-1; D remains unclear. The CDR3 sequence is 13 residues long. V was shortened by 2 bases and J by 1 base, with 5 bases between the two germline ends. CDR1 is LGHNT, CDR2 FRNRAP, per germline. CDR3 loop: CASGLRQNTEAFF. CDR3 bases: TGTGCTAGTGGTTTGAGGCAGAACACTGAAGCTTTCTTT. The complete variable domain, with remaining parts taken from reference TRBV12-5 and TRBJ1-1, reads DARVTQTPRHKVTEMGQEVTMRCQPILGHNTVFWYRQTMMQGLELLAYFRNRAPLDDSGMPKDRFSAEMPDATLATLKIQPSEPRDSAVYFCASGLRQNTEAFFGQGTRLTVV.